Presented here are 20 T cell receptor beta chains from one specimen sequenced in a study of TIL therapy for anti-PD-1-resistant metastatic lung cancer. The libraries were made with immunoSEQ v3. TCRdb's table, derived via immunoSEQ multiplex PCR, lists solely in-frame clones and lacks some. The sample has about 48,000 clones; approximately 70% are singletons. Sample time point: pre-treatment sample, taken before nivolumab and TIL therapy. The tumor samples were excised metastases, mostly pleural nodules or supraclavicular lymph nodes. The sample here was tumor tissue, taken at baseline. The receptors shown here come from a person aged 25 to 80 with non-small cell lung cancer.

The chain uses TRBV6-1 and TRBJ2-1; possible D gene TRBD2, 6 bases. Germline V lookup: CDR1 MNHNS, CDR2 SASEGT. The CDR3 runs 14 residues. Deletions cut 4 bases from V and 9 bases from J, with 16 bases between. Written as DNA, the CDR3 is TGTGCCAGCAGTGCAAGAGGCGGGACCGGTGAGCAGTTCTTC. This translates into CASSARGGTGEQFF.

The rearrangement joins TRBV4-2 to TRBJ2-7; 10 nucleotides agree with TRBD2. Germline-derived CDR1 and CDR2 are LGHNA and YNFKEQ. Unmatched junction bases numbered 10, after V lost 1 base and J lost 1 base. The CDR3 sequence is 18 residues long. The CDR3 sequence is CASSQGRIAGGPSYEQYF. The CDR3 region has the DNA TGTGCCAGCAGCCAAGGAAGGATAGCGGGGGGCCCATCCTACGAGCAGTACTTC.

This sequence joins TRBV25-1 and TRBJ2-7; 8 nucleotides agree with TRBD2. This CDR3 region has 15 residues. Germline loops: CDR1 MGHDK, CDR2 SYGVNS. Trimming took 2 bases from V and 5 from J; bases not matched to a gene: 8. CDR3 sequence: CASSEGGLAGNEQYF. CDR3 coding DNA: TGTGCCAGCAGTGAAGGTGGGCTAGCGGGTAACGAGCAGTACTTC.

The CDR3 loop is CASSIDRVRGPDETQYF. CDR3 DNA: TGTGCCAGTAGTATAGATCGTGTGAGGGGCCCGGACGAGACCCAGTACTTC. V and J are TRBV19 and TRBJ2-5; D may be TRBD1 or TRBD2 (5 bases each). Germline V lookup: CDR1 LNHDA, CDR2 SQIVND (reference sequence). The ends were cut back, 0 bases at V and 5 bases at J, with 19 bases in the middle. The CDR3 has 17 amino acids.

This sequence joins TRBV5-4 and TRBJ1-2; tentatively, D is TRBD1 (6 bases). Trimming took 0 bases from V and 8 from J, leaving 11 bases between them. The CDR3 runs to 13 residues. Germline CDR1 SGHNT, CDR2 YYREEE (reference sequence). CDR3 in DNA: TGTGCCAGCAGCTTGGGTTGGACAGAAGGCTACACCTTC. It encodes CASSLGWTEGYTF.

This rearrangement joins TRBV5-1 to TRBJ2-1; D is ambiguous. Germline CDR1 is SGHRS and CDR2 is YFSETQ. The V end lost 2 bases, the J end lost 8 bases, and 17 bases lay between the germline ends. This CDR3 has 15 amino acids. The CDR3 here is CASSLSNSFTDEQFF. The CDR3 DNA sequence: TGCGCCAGCAGCTTATCCAATAGCTTCACCGATGAGCAGTTCTTC.

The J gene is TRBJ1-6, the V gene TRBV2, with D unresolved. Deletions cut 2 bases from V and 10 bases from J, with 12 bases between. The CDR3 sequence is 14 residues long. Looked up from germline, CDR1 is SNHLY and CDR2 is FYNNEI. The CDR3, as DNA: TGTGCCAGCAGTGAAAGTTATACCACCTCACCCCTCCACTTT. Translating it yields CASSESYTTSPLHF.

In nucleotides, the CDR3 is TGTGCCAGCAGTGGGGGCGGGCAGTTCTTC. Encoded protein: CASSGGGQFF. V gene TRBV6-1 combines with J gene TRBJ2-1; D is possibly TRBD1 (5 bases). V lost 4 bases and J lost 12, with 7 bases in between. The CDR3 sequence is 10 residues long. Germline-derived CDR1 and CDR2 are MNHNS and SASEGT.

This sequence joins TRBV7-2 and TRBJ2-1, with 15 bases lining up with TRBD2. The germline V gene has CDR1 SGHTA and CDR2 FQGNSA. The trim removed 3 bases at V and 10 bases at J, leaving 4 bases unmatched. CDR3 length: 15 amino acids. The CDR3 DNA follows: TGTGCCAGCAGCTTTTGGGGACTAGCGGGAGGAGAGCAGTTCTTC. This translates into CASSFWGLAGGEQFF.

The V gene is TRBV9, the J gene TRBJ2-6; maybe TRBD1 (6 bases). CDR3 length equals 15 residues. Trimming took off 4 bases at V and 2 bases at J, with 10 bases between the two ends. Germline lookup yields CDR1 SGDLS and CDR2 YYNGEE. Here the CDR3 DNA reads TGTGCCAGCAGCCTCAGGGGTGCTGGGGCCAACGTCCTGACTTTC. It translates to CASSLRGAGANVLTF.

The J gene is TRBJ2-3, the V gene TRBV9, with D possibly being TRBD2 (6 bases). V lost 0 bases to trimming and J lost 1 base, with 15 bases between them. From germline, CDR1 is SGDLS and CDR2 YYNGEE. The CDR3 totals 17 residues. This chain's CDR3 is CASSVGGAGARTDTQYF. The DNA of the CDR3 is TGTGCCAGCAGCGTAGGTGGAGCGGGCGCCCGCACAGATACGCAGTATTTT.

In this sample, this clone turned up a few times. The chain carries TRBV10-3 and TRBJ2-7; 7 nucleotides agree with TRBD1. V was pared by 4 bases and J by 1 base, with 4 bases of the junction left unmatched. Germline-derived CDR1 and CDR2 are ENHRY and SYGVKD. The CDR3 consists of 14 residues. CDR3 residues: CAISVRDSSYEQYF. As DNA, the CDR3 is TGTGCCATCAGTGTTCGGGACAGTTCCTACGAGCAGTACTTC.

CDR3 nucleotide sequence: TGTGCCAGTAGTAGACTGATTACCACAGATACGCAGTATTTT. This gives the protein CASSRLITTDTQYF. This rearrangement joins TRBV19 to TRBJ2-3; no reliable D call. Germline lookup yields CDR1 LNHDA and CDR2 SQIVND (reference sequence). The CDR3 loop spans 14 amino acids. With 4 bases removed from V and 2 bases from J, the gap between germline ends came to 10 bases. Based on the CDR3 plus reference TRBV19 and TRBJ2-3, the full variable domain is DGGITQSPKYLFRKEGQNVTLSCEQNLNHDAMYWYRQDPGQGLRLIYYSQIVNDFQKGDIAEGYSVSREKKESFPLTVTSAQKNPTAFYLCASSRLITTDTQYFGPGTRLTVL.

CDR3 amino acids: CASSFGTGTPEDTQYF. The CDR3 DNA is TGCGCCAGCAGCTTCGGGACGGGAACCCCGGAAGATACGCAGTATTTT. The chain carries TRBV5-1 and TRBJ2-3, with D perhaps TRBD1 or TRBD2 (5 bases each). The CDR3 spans 16 residues. The ends were cut back, 2 bases at V and 5 bases at J, with 18 bases in the middle. The germline gives CDR1 SGHRS, CDR2 YFSETQ.

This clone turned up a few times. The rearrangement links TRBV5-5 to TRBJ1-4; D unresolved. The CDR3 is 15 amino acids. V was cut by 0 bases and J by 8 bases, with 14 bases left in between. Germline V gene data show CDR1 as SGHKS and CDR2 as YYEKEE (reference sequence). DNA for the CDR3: TGTGCCAGCAGCTTGGAGGAGGGAATCTGGGAAAAACTGTTTTTT. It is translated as CASSLEEGIWEKLFF.

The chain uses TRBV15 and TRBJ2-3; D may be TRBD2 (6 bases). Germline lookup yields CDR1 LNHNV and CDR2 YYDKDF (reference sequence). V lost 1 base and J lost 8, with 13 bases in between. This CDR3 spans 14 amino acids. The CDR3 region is CATSRVGLPVTQYF. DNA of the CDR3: TGTGCCACCAGCAGAGTAGGACTACCAGTTACGCAGTATTTT.

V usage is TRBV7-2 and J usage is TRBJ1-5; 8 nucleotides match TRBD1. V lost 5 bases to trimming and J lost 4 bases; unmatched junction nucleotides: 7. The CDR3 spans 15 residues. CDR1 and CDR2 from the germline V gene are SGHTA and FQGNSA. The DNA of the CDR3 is TGTGCCAGCAGCCGACAGGGGCTGGTAAATCAGCCCCAGCATTTT. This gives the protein CASSRQGLVNQPQHF.

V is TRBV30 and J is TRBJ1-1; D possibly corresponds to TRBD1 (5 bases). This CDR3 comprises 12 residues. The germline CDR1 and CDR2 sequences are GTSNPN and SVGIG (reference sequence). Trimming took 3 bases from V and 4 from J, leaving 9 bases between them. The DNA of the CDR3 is TGTGCCTGGAGGGGGCAGGTCACTGAAGCTTTCTTT. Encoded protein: CAWRGQVTEAFF.

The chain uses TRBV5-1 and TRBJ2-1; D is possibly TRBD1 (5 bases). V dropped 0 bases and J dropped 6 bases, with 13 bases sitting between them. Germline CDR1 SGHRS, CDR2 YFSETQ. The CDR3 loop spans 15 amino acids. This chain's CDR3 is CASSLEGSGSNEQFF. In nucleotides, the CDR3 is TGCGCCAGCAGCTTGGAGGGGTCTGGAAGCAATGAGCAGTTCTTC.

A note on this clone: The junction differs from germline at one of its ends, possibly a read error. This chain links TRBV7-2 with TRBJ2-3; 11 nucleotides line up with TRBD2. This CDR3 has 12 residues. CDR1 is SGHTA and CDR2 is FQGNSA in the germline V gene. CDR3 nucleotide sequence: TGTGCCAGCAGCTTAACTAGCGGGAGTTTGGATTTT. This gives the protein CASSLTSGSLDF.